The T cell receptor (beta chain) described here comes from a study of shared clonotypes between healthy human individuals. Whole-study findings and limits: The study found about 5% of naive CD4 clonotypes shared across four donors. Generation of non-shared clonotypes was less probable than generation of clonotypes shared by all four donors. Enrolling few donors narrowed the genetic and exposure-history diversity that was represented.

To note about this clone: The target antigen is unknown.

The method was immunoSEQ multiplex PCR; TCRdb's version includes in-frame clones alone and lacks a portion of them. The sample has over 2,000,000 clones, around 93% seen once. It was CD45RO-negative cells, positively selected for CCR7, that made up naive CD8 cells, with terminally differentiated effector memory CD45RA+ cells excluded. The germline CDR1 and CDR2 sequences are MNHNS and SASEGT. The CDR3 is 13 amino acids. J lost 4 bases, V lost 11 bases, and 4 bases had no gene match. This TCR was sampled from a man younger than 35 in good health. Some clones in this sample may be carry-over from other donors' samples. Sequencing used naive CD8+ T cells from PBMCs. The rearrangement links TRBV6-1 to TRBJ2-1; 11 nucleotides match TRBD1. The CDR3, as DNA: TGTGCCGTCCGGGACAGGGGGTACAATGAGCAGTTCTTC. Translated, it gives CAVRDRGYNEQFF.